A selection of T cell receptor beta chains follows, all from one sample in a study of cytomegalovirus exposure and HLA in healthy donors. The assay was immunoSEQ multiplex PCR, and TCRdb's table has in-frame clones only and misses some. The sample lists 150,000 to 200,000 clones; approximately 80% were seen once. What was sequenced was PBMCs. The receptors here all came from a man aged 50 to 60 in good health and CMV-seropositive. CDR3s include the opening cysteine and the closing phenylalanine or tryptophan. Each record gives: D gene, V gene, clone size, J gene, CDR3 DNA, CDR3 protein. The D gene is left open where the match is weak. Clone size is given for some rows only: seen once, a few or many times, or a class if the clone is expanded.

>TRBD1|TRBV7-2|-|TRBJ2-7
TGTGCCAGCAGACCCGGGACAGGGGGCTACGTGCAGTACTTC
CASRPGTGGYVQYF
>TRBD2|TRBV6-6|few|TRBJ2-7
TGTGCCAGCACCCTTACTAGCGGGAGCTCCTACGAGCAGTACTTC
CASTLTSGSSYEQYF
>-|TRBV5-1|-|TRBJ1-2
TGCGCCAGCAGCCATAGACAGGATTCAAACTATGGCTACACCTTC
CASSHRQDSNYGYTF
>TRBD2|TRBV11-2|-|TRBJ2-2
TGTGCCAGCAGCTCTACGGGGGGGCCGATCACCGGGGAGCTGTTTTTT
CASSSTGGPITGELFF
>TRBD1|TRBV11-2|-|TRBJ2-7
TGTGCCAGCAGCTTAGCCGGGACAGTGCTCGACGAGCAGTACTTC
CASSLAGTVLDEQYF
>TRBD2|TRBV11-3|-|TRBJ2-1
TGTGCCAGCAGCTTAGGATGGTCGCTAGCGGACACAAATTACAATGAGCAGTTCTTC
CASSLGWSLADTNYNEQFF
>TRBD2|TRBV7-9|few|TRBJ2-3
TGTGCCAGCAGCTGGACTAGCGGGGGGGATACGCAGTATTTT
CASSWTSGGDTQYF
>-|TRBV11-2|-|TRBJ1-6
TGTGCCAGCAGCGCCCCCGAGGGGGTCCCCTATAATTCACCCCTCCACTTT
CASSAPEGVPYNSPLHF
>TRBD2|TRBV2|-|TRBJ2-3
TGTGCCAGCAGTGTCTTTGTTGGACTAGCGGGGAAAGATACGCAGTATTTT
CASSVFVGLAGKDTQYF
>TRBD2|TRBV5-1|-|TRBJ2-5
TGCGCCAGCAGCCCCGGGACTAGCGAACAAGAGACCCAGTACTTC
CASSPGTSEQETQYF
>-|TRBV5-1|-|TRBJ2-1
TGCGCCAGCAGCTTGAGTACCAACAACTACAATGAGCAGTTCTTC
CASSLSTNNYNEQFF
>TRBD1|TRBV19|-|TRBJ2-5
TGTGCCAGTAGTGCGACAGGGGTAGTGGAGACCCAGTACTTC
CASSATGVVETQYF
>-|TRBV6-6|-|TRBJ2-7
TGTGCCAGCAGTTCCAGGTCCTTGAGCTACGAGCAGTACTTC
CASSSRSLSYEQYF
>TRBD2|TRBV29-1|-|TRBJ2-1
TGCAGCGTCGCAGTAGCGGGGGGGCCGGCTAATGAGCAGTTCTTC
CSVAVAGGPANEQFF
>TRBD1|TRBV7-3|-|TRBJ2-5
TGTGCCAGCAGCCACAGACAGGGTCCCGGCGAGACCCAGTACTTC
CASSHRQGPGETQYF
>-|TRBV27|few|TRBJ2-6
TGTGCCAGCTCCGCGTGGGGGGCTGGGGCCAACGTCCTGACTTTC
CASSAWGAGANVLTF
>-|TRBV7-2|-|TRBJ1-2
TGTGCCAGCAGCCCCACGGACGAGTCCGGGACACATGGCTACACCTTC
CASSPTDESGTHGYTF
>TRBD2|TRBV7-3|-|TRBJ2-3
TGTGCCAGCAGCCCCGGGGGGGCGGCGGACCGCACAGATACGCAGTATTTT
CASSPGGAADRTDTQYF
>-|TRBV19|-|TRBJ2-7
TGTGCCAGTAGTATTTGGTCAGGGGAGAACGAGCAGTACTTC
CASSIWSGENEQYF
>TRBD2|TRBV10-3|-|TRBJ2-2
TGTGCCATCAGTGAGCGGGGGGACACCGGGGAGCTGTTTTTT
CAISERGDTGELFF
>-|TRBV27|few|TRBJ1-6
TGTGCCAGCAGTTTTAGCGGCAGGGCTAATTCACCCCTCCACTTT
CASSFSGRANSPLHF
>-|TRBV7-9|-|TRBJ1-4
TGTGCCAGCAGCTTCGCAGCGGGCGGAGAAAAACTGTTTTTT
CASSFAAGGEKLFF
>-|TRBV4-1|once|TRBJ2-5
TGCGCCAGCAGCCAAGAGCCGACGGGGGAGACCCAGTACTTC
CASSQEPTGETQYF
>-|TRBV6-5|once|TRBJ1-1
TGTGCCAGCAGTTACAAGCGGGAGATGAACACTGAAGCTTTCTTT
CASSYKREMNTEAFF
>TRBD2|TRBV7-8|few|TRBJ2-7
TGTGCCAGCAGCTTATACGGGACTAGCGACGAGCAGTACTTC
CASSLYGTSDEQYF
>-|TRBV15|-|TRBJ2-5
TGTGCCACGACGCACCGCGGTATCCAAGAGACCCAGTACTTC
CATTHRGIQETQYF
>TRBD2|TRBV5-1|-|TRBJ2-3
TGCGCCAGCAGCGGGACTAGCGACGGAGATACGCAGTATTTT
CASSGTSDGDTQYF
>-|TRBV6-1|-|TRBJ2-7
TGTGCCAGCAGTGAAGCGCGGGCCCGAGGGCCTACCTACGAGCAGTACTTC
CASSEARARGPTYEQYF
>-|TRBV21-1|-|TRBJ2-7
TGTGCCAGCAGCGATCCGGGACAGGGGACCTACGAGCAGTACTTC
CASSDPGQGTYEQYF